The present T cell receptor (beta chain) was sequenced within a study of radiotherapy plus CTLA-4 blockade in lung cancer. Points from the study as a whole: Response was reportedly best predicted by early blood T cell clone dynamics, with interferon-beta. Tumor-origin TCR clones grew in blood after radiotherapy plus ipilimumab.

The method was immunoSEQ multiplex PCR; TCRdb's version includes in-frame clones alone and lacks a portion of them. The sample shows under 55,000 clones, roughly 80% of them seen only once. With respect to this clone: The target antigen is unknown.

Germline values: CDR1 SGHAT, CDR2 FQNNGV. The CDR3 loop spans 14 amino acids. This specimen was peripheral blood, taken from a patient treated with radiotherapy plus ipilimumab. This sequence originates from a human donor with non-small cell lung cancer who had a partial response to radiotherapy plus ipilimumab. The chain carries TRBV11-2 and TRBJ2-5; perhaps TRBD2 as D (6 bases). The J call may be in error: the DNA end matches TRBJ2-7 better. This CDR3 is CASSLDAGSYEQYF. Here the CDR3 DNA reads TGTGCCAGCAGCTTAGATGCGGGGTCCTACGAGCAGTACTTC.